These 30 T cell receptor beta chains came from one sample sequenced in a study of Ad26.COV2.S vaccination and SARS-CoV-2 variants. Measured with immunoSEQ multiplex PCR; TCRdb has only the in-frame clones, and not every one. Here the sample spans around 380,000 clones, 88% being singletons. The treatment was: approximately 18 received Ad26.COV2.S at low or high dose, single or two shots; five or six received placebo; per-sample allocation not given. Collection of the samples took place on day 63 after the first injection of vaccine or placebo. The sequencing here drew on peripheral blood, taken in a trial of Ad26.COV2.S vaccine versus placebo. The source of these receptors is a person between 18 and 59 years old who received the Ad26.COV2.S COVID-19 vaccine or a placebo.

The rearrangement links TRBV7-2 to TRBJ2-1, with a tentative D call TRBD2 (6 bases). From germline, CDR1 is SGHTA and CDR2 FQGNSA. The CDR3 spans 13 residues. V shed 4 bases and J shed 6 bases, with 10 bases lying between them. CDR3 DNA: TGTGCCAGCAGCTCATTCGGGGGCAATGAGCAGTTCTTC. Protein sequence: CASSSFGGNEQFF. The full variable domain, in which reference TRBV7-2 and TRBJ2-1 provide the parts outside the CDR3, is GAGVSQSPSNKVTEKGKDVELRCDPISGHTALYWYRQSLGQGLEFLIYFQGNSAPDKSGLPSDRFSAERTGGSVSTLTIQRTQQEDSAVYLCASSSFGGNEQFFGPGTRLTVL.

V usage is TRBV2 and J usage is TRBJ2-1; TRBD1 matches at 10 bases. V lost 8 bases to trimming and J lost 8 bases; unmatched junction nucleotides: 9. Germline V gives CDR1 SNHLY, CDR2 FYNNEI. The CDR3 sequence is 14 residues long. The CDR3, as DNA: TGTGCCAGCTTGGGGGACAGGGGTATGGATGAGCAGTTCTTC. Protein product: CASLGDRGMDEQFF.

This chain's CDR3 is CASATGLAGGHNEQFF. The CDR3, as DNA: TGTGCCAGCGCCACCGGACTAGCGGGGGGACACAATGAGCAGTTCTTC. The J gene is TRBJ2-1, the V gene TRBV11-1, with 14 bases lining up with TRBD2. Germline CDR1 reads SGHAT; CDR2 reads FQDESV (reference sequence). The CDR3 consists of 16 residues. V shed 8 bases and J 5 bases; nucleotides not matched to a gene: 8.

The chain carries TRBV5-8 and TRBJ1-2, with TRBD1 matching over 7 bases. Germline loops: CDR1 SGHTS, CDR2 YDEGEE. CDR3 size: 16 residues. The V and J ends lost 2 bases and 4 bases, in that order; junction bases with no gene match: 11. The CDR3 DNA is TGTGCCAGCAGCTTTTTGGGTTGGGGACAGAGCTATGGCTACACCTTC. This gives the protein CASSFLGWGQSYGYTF.

Worth noting for this clone: This may come from a read error, since a much larger clone is one base off. The chain carries TRBV5-1 and TRBJ1-1; D call uncertain. The CDR3 sequence is 11 residues long. V was trimmed by 6 bases and J by 2 bases, leaving 5 bases between them. Germline-derived CDR1 and CDR2 are SGHRS and YFSETQ. The CDR3 bases are TGCGCCAGCATGGGCAACACTGAAGCTTTCTTT. This gives the protein CASMGNTEAFF.

This clone was recorded once. The chain has TRBV5-1 and TRBJ2-1, with 9 bases matching TRBD2. Per the germline V gene, CDR1 is SGHRS and CDR2 is YFSETQ. This CDR3 has 18 residues. V lost 3 bases to trimming and J lost 0 bases; unmatched junction nucleotides: 10. CDR3: CASSYALAGPSSYNEQFF. CDR3 DNA: TGCGCCAGCAGCTACGCCCTAGCGGGGCCGAGCTCCTACAATGAGCAGTTCTTC.

The V and J genes are TRBV6-6 and TRBJ1-6; no clear D gene. This CDR3 has 13 residues. CDR1 is MNHNY, CDR2 SVGAGI, per germline (reference sequence). V lost 8 bases to trimming and J lost 1 base, with 6 bases between them. CDR3 sequence reads: CASWFSYNSPLHF. The CDR3 DNA sequence: TGTGCCAGCTGGTTTTCCTATAATTCACCCCTCCACTTT.

This clone was observed a handful of times. The gene calls are TRBV4-1 and TRBJ1-6, with D unclear. The V gene's germline CDR1 is MGHRA and CDR2 YSYEKL. CDR3 length equals 15 residues. V shed 5 bases and J shed 10 bases, with 18 bases lying between them. CDR3 in amino acids: CASSNTRAGYSPLHF. CDR3 DNA: TGCGCCAGCAGCAATACACGGGCCGGGTACTCACCCCTCCACTTT.

The CDR3, as DNA: TGTGCCAGCAGAGGGCAAAGGAACACCGGGGAGCTGTTTTTT. Protein sequence: CASRGQRNTGELFF. The rearrangement joins TRBV6-4 to TRBJ2-2, with D uncertain. Looked up from germline, CDR1 is MRHNA and CDR2 is SNTAGT. The CDR3 is 14 residues long. The V end lost 6 bases, the J end lost 1 base, and 9 bases lay between the germline ends.

The chain joins TRBV7-2 to TRBJ2-7; TRBD1 matches 9 bases. The CDR3 loop spans 15 amino acids. The germline gives CDR1 SGHTA, CDR2 FQGNSA. The J segment lost 3 bases and the V segment lost 2 bases, leaving 5 bases of the junction unmatched. CDR3 in amino acids: CASSLIGTGSYEQYF. The CDR3 coding sequence is TGTGCCAGCAGCTTAATCGGGACAGGGAGCTACGAGCAGTACTTC.

This clone was detected once. The V gene is TRBV4-3, the J gene TRBJ1-2, with D tentatively TRBD1 (5 bases). CDR3 length equals 13 residues. Per the germline V gene, CDR1 is LGHNA and CDR2 is YSLEER. Trimming removed 2 bases at V and 7 bases at J, with 11 bases between. The CDR3: CASSQSRVGGYTF. The CDR3 DNA is TGCGCCAGCAGCCAAAGCAGGGTGGGTGGCTACACCTTC.

The chain uses TRBV7-8 and TRBJ1-1; D is undetermined. The CDR3 contains 17 residues. The germline V and J ends were trimmed by 4 bases and 1 base, with 19 bases remaining between them. Per germline, CDR1 SGHVS and CDR2 FQNEAQ. In nucleotides, the CDR3 is TGTGCCAGCAGCTATCCGGGAAGCAAGAAAAGGAACACTGAAGCTTTCTTT. Protein: CASSYPGSKKRNTEAFF.

The chain has TRBV19 and TRBJ2-7, with TRBD1 matching 7 bases. The CDR3 has 15 residues. Germline V CDR1 and CDR2: LNHDA, SQIVND (reference sequence). With 5 bases clipped from V and 3 bases from J, the junction kept 10 bases outside the gene matches. The CDR3 protein is CASSDPGTADYEQYF. Here the CDR3 DNA reads TGTGCCAGTAGTGATCCCGGGACAGCGGACTACGAGCAGTACTTC.

V usage is TRBV19 and J usage is TRBJ1-3; no firm D call. Trimming shortened V by 3 bases and J by 0 bases, and 9 bases separated the two germline ends. Per germline, CDR1 LNHDA and CDR2 SQIVND (reference sequence). The CDR3 loop spans 15 amino acids. The CDR3 DNA is TGTGCCAGTAGTATCGCGTCGGACTCTGGAAACACCATATATTTT. Translating gives CASSIASDSGNTIYF.

The chain links TRBV3-1 (or the pseudogene TRBV3-2) to TRBJ2-1; 8 bases line up with TRBD2. Trimming cost V 4 bases and J 8 bases; bases outside gene matches: 10. The CDR3 is 15 residues long. In germline, CDR1 is LGHDT, CDR2 YNNKEL (reference sequence). Here the CDR3 reads CASSPLRGGQDEQFF. The CDR3 DNA reads as TGTGCCAGCAGCCCCTTACGGGGGGGTCAGGATGAGCAGTTCTTC.

J is TRBJ1-4 and V is TRBV7-6, with TRBD1 matching over 7 bases. The CDR3 loop spans 14 amino acids. J was trimmed by 7 bases and V by 1 base; bases with no gene match: 3. CDR1 and CDR2 (germline): SGHVS, FNYEAQ. The DNA for the CDR3 is TGTGCCAGCAGCTTAGGAGGGACAGCTGAAAAACTGTTTTTT. This gives the protein CASSLGGTAEKLFF.

J is TRBJ1-2 and V is TRBV10-2; TRBD1 is a possible D gene (6 bases). Trimming took 6 bases from V and 7 from J, leaving 21 bases between them. The CDR3 covers 15 residues. The germline V gene encodes CDR1 WSHSY and CDR2 SAAADI. In DNA form, the CDR3 reads TGCGCCAGCAGAGCCCGGACAGCCTTTTTGAGTGGCTACACCTTC. Its translation: CASRARTAFLSGYTF.

This clone was picked up a small number of times. This chain uses TRBV21-1 with TRBJ1-2. TRBV21-1 is recorded as a pseudogene. CDR3 size: 12 residues. As DNA, the CDR3 is TGTGCCAGCAGCCCCCCCTGGTCTGGCTACACCTTC. Protein: CASSPPWSGYTF.

The chain carries TRBV14 and TRBJ1-1; D remains unclear. Trimming took off 2 bases at V and 3 bases at J, with 10 bases between the two ends. The CDR3 contains 14 residues. Germline-derived CDR1 and CDR2 are SGHDN and FVKESK. CDR3 in DNA: TGTGCCAGCAGCCAACTTGCGGGGTACACTGAAGCTTTCTTT. This gives the protein CASSQLAGYTEAFF.

The rearrangement uses TRBV10-2 and TRBJ1-2; 7 bases align to TRBD1. Germline V lookup: CDR1 WSHSY, CDR2 SAAADI. CDR3 length: 16 amino acids. J was trimmed by 9 bases and V by 3 bases; bases with no gene match: 16. CDR3 nucleotides: TGCGCCAGCAGTGATGGGACAGTAACCACCCAAATGAGCTACACCTTC. It translates to CASSDGTVTTQMSYTF.

This clone appeared a single time. The rearrangement joins TRBV11-2 to TRBJ2-7; D perhaps matches TRBD1 (6 bases). The CDR3 spans 16 residues. From germline, CDR1 is SGHAT and CDR2 FQNNGV. V gave up 8 bases and J gave up 3 bases, with 23 bases separating them. The CDR3, as DNA: TGTGCCAGCGCCCGACTACGTCCCAGGGGTGACTACGAGCAGTACTTC. Its protein is CASARLRPRGDYEQYF.

The sample holds a few counts of this clone. This chain uses TRBV15 with TRBJ2-1; TRBD1 matches at 9 bases. This CDR3 contains 18 residues. After removal of 0 bases from V and 7 bases from J, the junction contained 13 bases not matched to a gene. The V gene's germline CDR1 is LNHNV and CDR2 YYDKDF (reference sequence). DNA of the CDR3: TGTGCCACCAGCAGAGATTCTAATACCGGGACAGGGAGTAATGAGCAGTTCTTC. It is translated as CATSRDSNTGTGSNEQFF. The entire variable domain, with the rest obtained from reference TRBV15 and TRBJ2-1, is as follows: DAMVIQNPRYQVTQFGKPVTLSCSQTLNHNVMYWYQQKSSQAPKLLFHYYDKDFNNEADTPDNFQSRRPNTSFCFLDIRSPGLGDTAMYLCATSRDSNTGTGSNEQFFGPGTRLTVL.

The gene calls are TRBV7-2 and TRBJ2-5; TRBD2 aligns across 7 bases. The CDR3 consists of 16 residues. Losses at the gene ends were 2 bases for V and 5 bases for J; bases not matched to a gene: 11. Germline assignment: CDR1 SGHTA and CDR2 FQGNSA. As DNA, the CDR3 is TGTGCCAGCAGCTTAACCGGGACTACCCCCTTTGAGACCCAGTACTTC. This encodes CASSLTGTTPFETQYF.

V gene TRBV6-2 or TRBV6-3 combines with J gene TRBJ2-7, with D possibly TRBD1 on 5 matching bases. The V end lost 4 bases, the J end lost 2 bases, and 15 bases lay between the germline ends. The CDR3 loop spans 15 amino acids. Germline V gene data show CDR1 as MNHEY and CDR2 as SVGEGT. CDR3 sequence reads: CASSSSSRAPYEQYF. CDR3 bases: TGTGCCAGCAGTTCCTCCTCCAGGGCCCCCTACGAGCAGTACTTC.

The gene calls are TRBV19 and TRBJ1-1; TRBD1 is a possible D gene (5 bases). CDR1 LNHDA and CDR2 SQIVND come from the germline V gene (reference sequence). The CDR3 spans 14 residues. V shed 0 bases and J shed 3 bases, with 8 bases lying between them. The CDR3: CASSIDSRDTEAFF. The CDR3 DNA reads TGTGCCAGTAGTATAGATAGCAGGGACACTGAAGCTTTCTTT.

CDR3 bases: TGTGCCAGCAGTGAAGCGCCGGCAACAGATCAGCCCCAGCATTTT. The encoded protein is CASSEAPATDQPQHF. This chain links TRBV6-1 with TRBJ1-5, with unresolved D. Germline assignment: CDR1 MNHNS and CDR2 SASEGT. Trimming stripped 0 bases from V and 5 bases from J, with 11 bases between. This CDR3 has 15 residues.

The rearrangement links TRBV25-1 to TRBJ1-1; a weak D match, TRBD1 (5 bases). Germline V gives CDR1 MGHDK, CDR2 SYGVNS. V lost 2 bases and J lost 6, with 10 bases in between. The CDR3 runs to 13 residues. CDR3 sequence reads: CASSEEGLSEAFF. The CDR3 region has the DNA TGTGCCAGCAGTGAAGAGGGGCTCTCTGAAGCTTTCTTT.

The chain combines TRBV27 with TRBJ1-4; weak D call: TRBD1 (5 bases). Germline loops: CDR1 MNHEY, CDR2 SMNVEV (reference sequence). Between the trimmed V and J ends, which lost 7 bases and 7 bases, there was a span of 16 bases. This CDR3 contains 14 residues. The CDR3: CASTPGQGIEKLFF. In DNA form, the CDR3 reads TGTGCCAGCACCCCCGGGCAGGGAATTGAAAAACTGTTTTTT.

This clone was observed a few times. This sample includes further DNA sequences coding for the same CDR3. The chain links TRBV3-1 (or the pseudogene TRBV3-2) to TRBJ1-5; D ambiguous. This CDR3 has 14 residues. Germline CDR1 and CDR2: LGHDT and YNNKEL (reference sequence). Deletions cut 4 bases from V and 0 bases from J, with 7 bases between. The CDR3 sequence: CASSLENSNQPQHF. The CDR3 nucleotides are TGTGCCAGCAGCCTTGAAAATAGCAATCAGCCCCAGCATTTT.

CDR3 protein: CASSTPGRRKANYGYTF. The CDR3 nucleotides read TGCGCCAGCAGTACCCCGGGACGTAGGAAAGCTAACTATGGCTACACCTTC. The V gene is TRBV4-1, the J gene TRBJ1-2, with D tentatively TRBD1 (5 bases). This CDR3 comprises 17 residues. The germline V gene encodes CDR1 MGHRA and CDR2 YSYEKL. V was cut by 6 bases and J by 0 bases, with 20 bases left in between.